Each of the 12 T cell receptor beta chains below was sequenced from the same sample in a study of blood T cell repertoires in COVID-19. Only in-frame clones appear in the TCRdb table, and some are missing; sequencing was by immunoSEQ multiplex PCR. The table records approximately 94,000 clones, around four fifths of them present only once. Sequencing was performed on peripheral blood. Every receptor here comes from a man aged 45-65 years with active or convalescent COVID-19.

The chain is built from TRBV29-1 and TRBJ1-2, with no clear D. Trimming took 5 bases from V and 3 from J, leaving 4 bases between them. Germline V CDR1 and CDR2: SQVTM, ANQGSEA. This CDR3 has 10 amino acids. This chain's CDR3 is CSVYDYGYTF. CDR3 sequence (DNA): TGCAGCGTTTATGACTATGGCTACACCTTC.

The V and J genes are TRBV7-3 and TRBJ2-1; maybe TRBD2 (6 bases). Germline lookup yields CDR1 SGHTA and CDR2 FQGTGA. V lost 5 bases to trimming and J lost 7 bases, with 18 bases between them. CDR3 length equals 15 residues. CDR3 coding DNA: TGTGCCAGCAGCCCCGACGGGTGGGCGGGGAATGAGCAGTTCTTC. Translating it yields CASSPDGWAGNEQFF.

The CDR3 sequence: CASSRDNPASTDTQYF. Here the CDR3 DNA reads TGTGCCAGCAGCCGGGACAACCCCGCTAGCACAGATACGCAGTATTTT. The rearrangement links TRBV6-2 or TRBV6-3 to TRBJ2-3, with a tentative D call TRBD1 (6 bases). Germline CDR1 MNHEY, CDR2 SVGEGT. This CDR3 contains 16 residues. The germline V and J ends were trimmed by 6 bases and 0 bases, with 16 bases remaining between them.

The J gene is TRBJ2-2, the V gene TRBV12-2; the D segment call TRBD2 is taken from the table without a DNA check. TRBV12-2 represents a pseudogene. The CDR3 spans 13 residues. This CDR3 is CASRFLNTGELFF. The CDR3 region has the DNA TGTGCAAGTCGCTTCCTGAACACCGGGGAGCTGTTTTTT.

The genes are TRBV18 and TRBJ1-1, with TRBD1 identical over 9 bases. The V and J ends lost 3 bases and 4 bases, in that order; junction bases with no gene match: 6. CDR1 is KGHSH and CDR2 is LQKENI in the germline V gene. The length of the CDR3 is 15 residues. The CDR3 spells CASSPEQGASTEAFF. The CDR3 DNA follows: TGTGCCAGCTCACCGGAACAGGGGGCAAGCACTGAAGCTTTCTTT.

This chain joins TRBV24-1 and TRBJ1-4, with 8 positions matching TRBD1. After removal of 9 bases from V and 7 bases from J, the junction contained 6 bases not matched to a gene. Germline V gene data show CDR1 as KGHDR and CDR2 as SFDVKD. The CDR3 has 13 residues. CDR3 DNA: TGTGCCACCCAGGGGGCTGAGAGTGAAAAACTGTTTTTT. Amino acids: CATQGAESEKLFF.

This chain connects TRBV29-1 to TRBJ2-1; D possibly corresponds to TRBD1 (6 bases). Trimming shortened V by 6 bases and J by 6 bases, and 15 bases separated the two germline ends. Germline CDR1 and CDR2: SQVTM and ANQGSEA. The CDR3 is 13 amino acids. The CDR3 loop is CSVNRRGGNEQFF. The CDR3 coding sequence is TGCAGCGTCAACCGCCGAGGGGGCAATGAGCAGTTCTTC.

The chain links TRBV6-5 to TRBJ2-7; 7 nucleotides align to TRBD1. There are 12 residues in the CDR3. The germline gives CDR1 MNHEY, CDR2 SVGAGI. Trimming removed 9 bases from V and 4 bases from J; junction bases left unmatched: 6. The chain's CDR3 is CASRQGRYEQYF. DNA for the CDR3: TGTGCCAGTAGACAGGGAAGGTACGAGCAGTACTTC.

This clone has only one observation. The rearrangement uses TRBV5-1 and TRBJ2-7; 12 nucleotides match TRBD2. Germline V gene sequence: CDR1 SGHRS, CDR2 YFSETQ. Germline trimming cut 0 bases from V and 7 bases from J; bases unmatched to any gene: 11. CDR3 length: 17 amino acids. CDR3 DNA sequence: TGCGCCAGCAGCTTGGCCCTGACTAGCGGGAGCCCCGCAGAGCAGTACTTC. It codes for CASSLALTSGSPAEQYF.

The chain couples TRBV20-1 to TRBJ2-7; 9 bases align to TRBD2. Germline V CDR1 and CDR2: DFQATT, SNEGSKA (reference sequence). Unmatched junction bases numbered 5, after V lost 3 bases and J lost 2 bases. The CDR3 has 14 amino acids. The DNA for the CDR3 is TGCAGTGCTAGTGTGACTAGCGGTCCCTACGAGCAGTACTTC. Its protein product is CSASVTSGPYEQYF.

V and J are TRBV2 and TRBJ1-1; D not resolved. The V end lost 0 bases, the J end lost 3 bases, and 8 bases lay between the germline ends. The germline gives CDR1 SNHLY, CDR2 FYNNEI. The CDR3 consists of 14 residues. CDR3 sequence reads: CASSEAGRDTEAFF. For the CDR3, the DNA is TGTGCCAGCAGTGAAGCCGGGAGGGACACTGAAGCTTTCTTT. Together with reference TRBV2 and TRBJ1-1, the CDR3 gives the full variable domain: EPEVTQTPSHQVTQMGQEVILRCVPISNHLYFYWYRQILGQKVEFLVSFYNNEISEKSEIFDDQFSVERPDGSNFTLKIRSTKLEDSAMYFCASSEAGRDTEAFFGQGTRLTVV.

The V call is TRBV11-3, the J call TRBJ1-5; tentatively, D is TRBD1 (6 bases). Trimming shortened V by 5 bases and J by 4 bases, and 9 bases separated the two germline ends. Per germline, CDR1 SGHNT and CDR2 YENEEA. The CDR3 totals 13 residues. For the CDR3, the DNA is TGTGCCAGCAGCACAGACAGGAATCAGCCCCAGCATTTT. Amino acids: CASSTDRNQPQHF.